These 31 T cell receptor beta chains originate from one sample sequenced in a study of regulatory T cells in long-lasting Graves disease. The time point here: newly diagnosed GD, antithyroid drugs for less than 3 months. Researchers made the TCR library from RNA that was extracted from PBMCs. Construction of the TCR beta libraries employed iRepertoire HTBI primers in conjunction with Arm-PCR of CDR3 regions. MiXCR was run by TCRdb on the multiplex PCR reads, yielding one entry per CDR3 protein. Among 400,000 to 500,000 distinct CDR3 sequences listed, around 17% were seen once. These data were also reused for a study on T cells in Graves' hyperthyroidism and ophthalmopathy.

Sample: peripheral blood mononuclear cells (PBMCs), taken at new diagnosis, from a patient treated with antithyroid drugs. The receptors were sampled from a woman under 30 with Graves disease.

CDR3 DNA: TGTGCCAGCAGCCTTCTTTTGGGGGACCCCTACGAGCAGTACTTC. This gives the protein CASSLLLGDPYEQYF. The V gene is TRBV7-9, the J gene TRBJ2-7; D is tentatively TRBD1 or TRBD2 (5 bases each). Germline CDR1 and CDR2: SEHNR and FQNEAQ (reference sequence). V gave up 5 bases and J gave up 2 bases, with 16 bases separating them. This CDR3 is 15 amino acids long. Combining the CDR3 with reference TRBV7-9 and TRBJ2-7 gives the whole variable domain DTGVSQNPRHKITKRGQNVTFRCDPISEHNRLYWYRQTLGQGPEFLTYFQNEAQLEKSRLLSDRFSAERPKGSFSTLEIQRTEQGDSAMYLCASSLLLGDPYEQYFGPGTRLTVT.

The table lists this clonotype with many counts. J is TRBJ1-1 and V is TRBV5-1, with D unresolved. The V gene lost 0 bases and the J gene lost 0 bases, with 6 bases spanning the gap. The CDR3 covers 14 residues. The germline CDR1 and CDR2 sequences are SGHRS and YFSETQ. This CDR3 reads CASSLDGLNTEAFF. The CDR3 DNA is TGCGCCAGCAGCTTGGATGGGCTGAACACTGAAGCTTTCTTT.

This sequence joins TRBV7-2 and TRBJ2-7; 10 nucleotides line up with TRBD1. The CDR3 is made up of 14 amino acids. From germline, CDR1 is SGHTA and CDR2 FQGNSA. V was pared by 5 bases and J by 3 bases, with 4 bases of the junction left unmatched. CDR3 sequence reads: CASSVDRGHYEQYF. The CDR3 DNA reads TGTGCCAGCAGCGTTGACAGGGGGCACTACGAGCAGTACTTC.

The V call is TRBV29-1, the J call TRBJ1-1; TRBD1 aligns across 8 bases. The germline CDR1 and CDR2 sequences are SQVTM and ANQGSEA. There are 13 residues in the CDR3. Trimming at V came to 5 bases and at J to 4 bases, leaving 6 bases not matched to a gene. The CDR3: CSVSNTGGTEAFF. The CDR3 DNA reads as TGCAGCGTTTCCAATACAGGGGGCACTGAAGCTTTCTTT. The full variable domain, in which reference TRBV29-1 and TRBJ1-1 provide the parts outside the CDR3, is SAVISQKPSRDICQRGTSLTIQCQVDSQVTMMFWYRQQPGQSLTLIATANQGSEATYESGFVIDKFPISRPNLTFSTLTVSNMSPEDSSIYLCSVSNTGGTEAFFGQGTRLTVV.

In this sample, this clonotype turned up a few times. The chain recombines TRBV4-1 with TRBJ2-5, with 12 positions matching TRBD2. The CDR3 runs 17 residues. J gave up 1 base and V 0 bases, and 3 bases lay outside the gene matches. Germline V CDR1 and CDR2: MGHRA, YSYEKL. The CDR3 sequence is CASSQEGTSGPQETQYF. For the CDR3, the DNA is TGCGCCAGCAGCCAAGAGGGGACTAGCGGGCCCCAAGAGACCCAGTACTTC.

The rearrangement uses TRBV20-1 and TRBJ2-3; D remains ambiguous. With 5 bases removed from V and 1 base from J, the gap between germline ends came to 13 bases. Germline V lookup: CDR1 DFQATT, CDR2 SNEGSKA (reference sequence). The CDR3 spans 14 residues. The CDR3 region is CSAFPLSGTDTQYF. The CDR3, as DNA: TGCAGTGCTTTCCCGCTTTCAGGCACAGATACGCAGTATTTT.

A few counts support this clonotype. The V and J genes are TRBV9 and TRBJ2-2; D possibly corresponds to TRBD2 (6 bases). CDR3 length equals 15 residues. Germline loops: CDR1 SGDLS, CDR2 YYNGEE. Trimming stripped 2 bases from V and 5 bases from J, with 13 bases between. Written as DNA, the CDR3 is TGTGCCAGCAGCGTTGGCGGGATAGGGACCGGGGAGCTGTTTTTT. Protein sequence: CASSVGGIGTGELFF.

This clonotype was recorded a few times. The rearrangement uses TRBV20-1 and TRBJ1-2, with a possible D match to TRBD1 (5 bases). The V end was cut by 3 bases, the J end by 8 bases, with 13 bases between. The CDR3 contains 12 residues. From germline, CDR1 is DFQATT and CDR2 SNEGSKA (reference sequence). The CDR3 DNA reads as TGCAGTGCTAGGACAGCTACCCCGGGCTACACCTTC. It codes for CSARTATPGYTF.

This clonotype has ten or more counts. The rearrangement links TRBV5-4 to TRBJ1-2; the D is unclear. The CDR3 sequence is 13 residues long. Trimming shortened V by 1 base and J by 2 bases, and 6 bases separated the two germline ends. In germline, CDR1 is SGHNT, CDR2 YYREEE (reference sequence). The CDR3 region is CASSLRRNYGYTF. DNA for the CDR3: TGTGCCAGCAGCTTGAGGCGCAACTATGGCTACACCTTC.

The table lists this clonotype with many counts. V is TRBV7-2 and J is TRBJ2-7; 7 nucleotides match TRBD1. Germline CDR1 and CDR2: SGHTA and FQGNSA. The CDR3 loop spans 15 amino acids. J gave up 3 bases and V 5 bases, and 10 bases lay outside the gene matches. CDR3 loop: CASSAWDSLGYEQYF. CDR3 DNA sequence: TGTGCCAGCAGCGCCTGGGACAGTTTAGGCTACGAGCAGTACTTC.

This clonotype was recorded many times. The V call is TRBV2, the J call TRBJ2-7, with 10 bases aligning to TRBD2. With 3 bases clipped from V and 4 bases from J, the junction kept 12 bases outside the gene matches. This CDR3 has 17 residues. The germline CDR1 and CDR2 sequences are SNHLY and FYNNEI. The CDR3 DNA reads TGTGCCAGCAGTGACCCTTCGAAGCGGGAGGGTGAATACGAGCAGTACTTC. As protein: CASSDPSKREGEYEQYF. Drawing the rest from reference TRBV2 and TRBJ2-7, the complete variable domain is EPEVTQTPSHQVTQMGQEVILRCVPISNHLYFYWYRQILGQKVEFLVSFYNNEISEKSEIFDDQFSVERPDGSNFTLKIRSTKLEDSAMYFCASSDPSKREGEYEQYFGPGTRLTVT.

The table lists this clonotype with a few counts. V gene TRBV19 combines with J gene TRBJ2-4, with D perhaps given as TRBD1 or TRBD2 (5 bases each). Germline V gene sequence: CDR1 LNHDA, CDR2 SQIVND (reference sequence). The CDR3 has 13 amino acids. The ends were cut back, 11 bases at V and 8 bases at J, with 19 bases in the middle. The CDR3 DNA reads TGTGCCGTCTCAGGGACCGGCACTGACATTCAGTACTTC. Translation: CAVSGTGTDIQYF. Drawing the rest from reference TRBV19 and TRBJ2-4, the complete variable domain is DGGITQSPKYLFRKEGQNVTLSCEQNLNHDAMYWYRQDPGQGLRLIYYSQIVNDFQKGDIAEGYSVSREKKESFPLTVTSAQKNPTAFYLCAVSGTGTDIQYFGAGTRLSVL.

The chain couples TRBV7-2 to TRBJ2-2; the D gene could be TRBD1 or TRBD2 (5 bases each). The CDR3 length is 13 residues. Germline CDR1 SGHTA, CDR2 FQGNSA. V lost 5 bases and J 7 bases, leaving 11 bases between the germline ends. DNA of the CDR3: TGTGCCAGCAGCAGCGGTGGGGGCGGGGAGCTGTTTTTT. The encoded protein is CASSSGGGGELFF.

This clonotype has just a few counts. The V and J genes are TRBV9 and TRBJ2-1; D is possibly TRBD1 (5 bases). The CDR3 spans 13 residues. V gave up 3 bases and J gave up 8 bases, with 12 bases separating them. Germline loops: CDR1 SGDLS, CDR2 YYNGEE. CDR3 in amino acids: CASSDPSRDEQFF. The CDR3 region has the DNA TGTGCCAGCAGCGACCCGTCCAGGGATGAGCAGTTCTTC.

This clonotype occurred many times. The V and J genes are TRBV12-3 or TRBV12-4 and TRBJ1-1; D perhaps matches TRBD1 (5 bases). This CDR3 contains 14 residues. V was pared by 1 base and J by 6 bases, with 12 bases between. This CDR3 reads CASSLVQGEAEAFF. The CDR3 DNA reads TGTGCCAGCAGTTTAGTGCAGGGTGAAGCTGAAGCTTTCTTT.

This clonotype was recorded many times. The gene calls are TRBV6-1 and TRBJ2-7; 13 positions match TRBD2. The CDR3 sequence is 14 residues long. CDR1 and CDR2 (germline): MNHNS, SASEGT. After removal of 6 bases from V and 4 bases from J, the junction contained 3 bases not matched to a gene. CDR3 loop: CASRGTSGKYEQYF. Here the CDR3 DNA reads TGTGCCAGCAGGGGGACTAGCGGGAAATACGAGCAGTACTTC.

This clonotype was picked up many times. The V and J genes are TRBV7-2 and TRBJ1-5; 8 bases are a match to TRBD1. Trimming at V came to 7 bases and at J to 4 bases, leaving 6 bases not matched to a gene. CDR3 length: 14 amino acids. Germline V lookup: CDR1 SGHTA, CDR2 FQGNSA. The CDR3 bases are TGTGCCAGCAAGAAACAGGGGGGGAATCAGCCCCAGCATTTT. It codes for CASKKQGGNQPQHF.

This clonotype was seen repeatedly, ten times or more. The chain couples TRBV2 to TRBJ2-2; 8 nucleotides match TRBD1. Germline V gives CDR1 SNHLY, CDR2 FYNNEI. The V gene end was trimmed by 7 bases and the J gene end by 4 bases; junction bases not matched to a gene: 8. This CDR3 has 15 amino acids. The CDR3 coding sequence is TGTGCCAGCACCTTGCAAGGACAGGGCACCGGGGAGCTGTTTTTT. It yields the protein CASTLQGQGTGELFF.

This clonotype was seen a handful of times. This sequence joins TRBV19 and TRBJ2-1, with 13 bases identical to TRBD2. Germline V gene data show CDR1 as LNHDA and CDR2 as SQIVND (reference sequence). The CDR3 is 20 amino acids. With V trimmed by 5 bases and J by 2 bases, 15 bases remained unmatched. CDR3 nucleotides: TGTGCCAGTAGTTCTCCCCCCGAGACTAGCGGGAGGCTCACCTACAATGAGCAGTTCTTC. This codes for CASSSPPETSGRLTYNEQFF. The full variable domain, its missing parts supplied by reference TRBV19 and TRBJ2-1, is DGGITQSPKYLFRKEGQNVTLSCEQNLNHDAMYWYRQDPGQGLRLIYYSQIVNDFQKGDIAEGYSVSREKKESFPLTVTSAQKNPTAFYLCASSSPPETSGRLTYNEQFFGPGTRLTVL.

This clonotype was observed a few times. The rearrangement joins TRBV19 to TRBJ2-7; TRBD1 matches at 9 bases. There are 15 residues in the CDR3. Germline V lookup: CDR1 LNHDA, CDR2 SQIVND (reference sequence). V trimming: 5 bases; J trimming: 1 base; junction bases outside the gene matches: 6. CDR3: CASSFRDRVSYEQYF. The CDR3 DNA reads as TGTGCCAGTAGTTTCCGGGACAGGGTGTCCTACGAGCAGTACTTC.

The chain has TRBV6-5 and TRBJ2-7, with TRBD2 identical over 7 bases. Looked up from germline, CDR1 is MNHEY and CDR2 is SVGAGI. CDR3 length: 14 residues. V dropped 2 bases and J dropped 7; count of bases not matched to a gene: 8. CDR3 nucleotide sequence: TGTGCCAGCAGTTACCCGGGGGGTTCGAGGGAGCAGTACTTC. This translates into CASSYPGGSREQYF.

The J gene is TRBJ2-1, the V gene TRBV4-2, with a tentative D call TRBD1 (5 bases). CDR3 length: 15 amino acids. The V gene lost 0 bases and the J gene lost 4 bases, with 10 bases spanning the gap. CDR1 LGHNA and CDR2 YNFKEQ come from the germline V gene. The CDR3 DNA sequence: TGTGCCAGCAGCCAAGATGCCCAGGGTTACAATGAGCAGTTCTTC. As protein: CASSQDAQGYNEQFF.

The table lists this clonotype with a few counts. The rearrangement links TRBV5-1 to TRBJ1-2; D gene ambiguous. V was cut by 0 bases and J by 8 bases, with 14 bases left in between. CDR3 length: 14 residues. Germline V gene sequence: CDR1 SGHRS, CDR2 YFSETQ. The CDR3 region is CASSLVGLQSGYTF. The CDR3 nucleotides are TGCGCCAGCAGCTTGGTTGGTCTTCAGAGCGGCTACACCTTC.

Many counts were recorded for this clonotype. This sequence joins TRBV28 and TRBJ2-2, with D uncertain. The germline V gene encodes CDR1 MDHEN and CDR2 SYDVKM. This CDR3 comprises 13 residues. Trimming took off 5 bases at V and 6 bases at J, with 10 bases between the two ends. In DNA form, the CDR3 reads TGTGCCAGCAGTACCGCATTTCCCGGGGAGCTGTTTTTT. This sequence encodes CASSTAFPGELFF. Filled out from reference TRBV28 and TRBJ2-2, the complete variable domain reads DVKVTQSSRYLVKRTGEKVFLECVQDMDHENMFWYRQDPGLGLRLIYFSYDVKMKEKGDIPEGYSVSREKKERFSLILESASTNQTSMYLCASSTAFPGELFFGEGSRLTVL.

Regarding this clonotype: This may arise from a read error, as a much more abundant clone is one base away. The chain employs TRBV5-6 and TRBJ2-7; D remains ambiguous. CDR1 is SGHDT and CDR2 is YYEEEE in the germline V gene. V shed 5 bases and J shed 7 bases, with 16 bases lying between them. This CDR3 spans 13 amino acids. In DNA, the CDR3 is TGTGCCAGCAGACGGGCAGGCTACAATGAGCAGTACTTC. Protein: CASRRAGYNEQYF.

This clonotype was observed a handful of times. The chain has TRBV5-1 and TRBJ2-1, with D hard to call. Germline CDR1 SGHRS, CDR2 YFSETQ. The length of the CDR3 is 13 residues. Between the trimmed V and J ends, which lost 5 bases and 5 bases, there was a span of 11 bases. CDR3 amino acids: CASRPTENNEQFF. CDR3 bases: TGCGCCAGCAGGCCTACAGAAAACAATGAGCAGTTCTTC.

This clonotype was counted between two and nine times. CDR3 residues: CASTEGAQPQHF. The CDR3 nucleotides read TGTGCCAGCACCGAAGGGGCTCAGCCCCAGCATTTT. The chain combines TRBV2 with TRBJ1-5; a weak D match, TRBD1 (5 bases). The CDR3 sequence is 12 residues long. CDR1 is SNHLY and CDR2 is FYNNEI in the germline V gene. Trimming stripped 7 bases from V and 6 bases from J, with 10 bases between. Full variable domain (remainder filled in from reference TRBV2 and TRBJ1-5): EPEVTQTPSHQVTQMGQEVILRCVPISNHLYFYWYRQILGQKVEFLVSFYNNEISEKSEIFDDQFSVERPDGSNFTLKIRSTKLEDSAMYFCASTEGAQPQHFGDGTRLSIL.

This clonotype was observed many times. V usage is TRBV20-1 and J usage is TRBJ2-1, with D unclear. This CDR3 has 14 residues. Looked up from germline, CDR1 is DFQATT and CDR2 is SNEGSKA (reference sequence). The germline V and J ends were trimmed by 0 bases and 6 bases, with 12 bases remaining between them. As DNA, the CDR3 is TGCAGTGCTAGAGACTCGGACCATCTCAATGAGCAGTTCTTC. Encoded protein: CSARDSDHLNEQFF.

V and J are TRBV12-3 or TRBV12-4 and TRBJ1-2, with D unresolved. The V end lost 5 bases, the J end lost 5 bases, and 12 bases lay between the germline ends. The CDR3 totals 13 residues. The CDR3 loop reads CASSLPGGYGYTF. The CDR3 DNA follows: TGTGCCAGCAGTCTGCCCGGCGGGTATGGCTACACCTTC.

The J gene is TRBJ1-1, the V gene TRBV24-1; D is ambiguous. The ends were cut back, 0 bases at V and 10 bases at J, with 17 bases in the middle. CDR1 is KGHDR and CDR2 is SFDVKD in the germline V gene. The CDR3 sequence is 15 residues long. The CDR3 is CATSDLLDATLGAFF. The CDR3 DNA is TGTGCCACCAGTGATTTGCTAGACGCTACTTTGGGAGCTTTCTTT.

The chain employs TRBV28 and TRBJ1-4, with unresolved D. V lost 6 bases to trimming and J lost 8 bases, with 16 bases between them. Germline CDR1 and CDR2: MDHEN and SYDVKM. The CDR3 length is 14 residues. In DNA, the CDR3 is TGTGCCAGCAGGCCCCCCCGAGTTAGGGAAAAACTGTTTTTT. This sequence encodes CASRPPRVREKLFF.